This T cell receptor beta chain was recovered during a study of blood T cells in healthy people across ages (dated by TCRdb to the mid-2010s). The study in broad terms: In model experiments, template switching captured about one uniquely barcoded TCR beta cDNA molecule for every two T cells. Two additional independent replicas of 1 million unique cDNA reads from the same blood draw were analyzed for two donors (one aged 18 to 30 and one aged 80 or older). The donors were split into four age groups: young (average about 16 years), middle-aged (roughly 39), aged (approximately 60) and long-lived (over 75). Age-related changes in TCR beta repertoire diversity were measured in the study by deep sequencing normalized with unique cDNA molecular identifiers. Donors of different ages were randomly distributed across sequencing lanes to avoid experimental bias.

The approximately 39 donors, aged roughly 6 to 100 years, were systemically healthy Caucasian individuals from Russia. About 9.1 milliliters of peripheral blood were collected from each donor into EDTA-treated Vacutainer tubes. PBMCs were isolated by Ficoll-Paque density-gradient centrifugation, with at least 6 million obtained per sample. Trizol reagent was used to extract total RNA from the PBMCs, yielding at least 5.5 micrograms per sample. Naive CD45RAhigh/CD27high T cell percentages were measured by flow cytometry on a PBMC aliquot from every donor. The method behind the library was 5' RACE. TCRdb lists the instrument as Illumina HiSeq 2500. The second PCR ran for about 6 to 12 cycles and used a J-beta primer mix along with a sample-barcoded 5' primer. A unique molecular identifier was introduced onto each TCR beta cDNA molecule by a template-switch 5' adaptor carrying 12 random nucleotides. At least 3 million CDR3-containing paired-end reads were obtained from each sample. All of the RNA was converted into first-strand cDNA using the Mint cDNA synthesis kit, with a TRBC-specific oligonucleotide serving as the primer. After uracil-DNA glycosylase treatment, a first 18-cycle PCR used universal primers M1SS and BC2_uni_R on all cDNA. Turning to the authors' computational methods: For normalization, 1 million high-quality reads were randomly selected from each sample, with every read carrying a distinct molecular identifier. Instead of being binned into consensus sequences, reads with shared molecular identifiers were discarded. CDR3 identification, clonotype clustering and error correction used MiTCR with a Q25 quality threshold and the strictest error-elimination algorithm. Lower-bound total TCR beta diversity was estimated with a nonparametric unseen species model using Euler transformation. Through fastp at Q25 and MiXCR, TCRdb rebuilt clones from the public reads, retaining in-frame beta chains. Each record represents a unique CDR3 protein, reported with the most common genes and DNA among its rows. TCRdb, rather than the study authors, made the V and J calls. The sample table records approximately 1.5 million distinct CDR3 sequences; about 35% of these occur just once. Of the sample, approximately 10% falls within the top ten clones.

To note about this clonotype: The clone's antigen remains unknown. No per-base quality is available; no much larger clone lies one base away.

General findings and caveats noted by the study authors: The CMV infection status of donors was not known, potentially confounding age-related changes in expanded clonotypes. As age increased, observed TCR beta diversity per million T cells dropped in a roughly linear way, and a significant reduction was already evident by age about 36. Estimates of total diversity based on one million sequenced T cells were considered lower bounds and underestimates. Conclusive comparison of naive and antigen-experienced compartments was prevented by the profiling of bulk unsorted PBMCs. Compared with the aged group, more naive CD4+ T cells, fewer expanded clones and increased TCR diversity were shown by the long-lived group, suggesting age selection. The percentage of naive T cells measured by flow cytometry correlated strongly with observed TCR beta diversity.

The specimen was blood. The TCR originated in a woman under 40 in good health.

The CDR3 protein: CATSSVQEQFF. The base sequence is TGTGCCACCAGCAGCGTTCAGGAGCAGTTCTTC. The chain joins TRBV15 to TRBJ2-1, with the D gene call left open. The CDR3, from cysteine to phenylalanine, totals 11 residues. Just CDR3 DNA is preserved here, 33 bases in frame from base 1. At the junction V is shortened by 3 bases and J by 10 bases, with 7 bases in between. The germline V gene (reference sequence) gives CDR1 as LNHNV and CDR2 as YYDKDF.